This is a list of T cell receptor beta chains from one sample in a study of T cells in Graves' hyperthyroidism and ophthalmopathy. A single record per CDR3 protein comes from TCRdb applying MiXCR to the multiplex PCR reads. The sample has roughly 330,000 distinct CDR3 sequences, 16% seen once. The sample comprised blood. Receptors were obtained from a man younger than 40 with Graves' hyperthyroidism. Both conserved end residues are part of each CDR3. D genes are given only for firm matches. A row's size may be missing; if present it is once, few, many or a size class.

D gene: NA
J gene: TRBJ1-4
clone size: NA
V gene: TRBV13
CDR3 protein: CASSQHGGEKLFF
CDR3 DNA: TGTGCCAGCAGCCAACATGGAGGTGAAAAACTGTTTTTT

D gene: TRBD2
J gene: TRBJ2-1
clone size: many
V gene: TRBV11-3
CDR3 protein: CASSLEYGLAGAPSSYNEQFF
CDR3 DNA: TGTGCCAGCAGCTTAGAATATGGGCTAGCGGGAGCTCCTAGCTCCTACAATGAGCAGTTCTTC

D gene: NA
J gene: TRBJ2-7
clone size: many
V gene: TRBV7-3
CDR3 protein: CASSSDSGYEQYF
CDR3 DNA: TGTGCCAGCAGCTCGGACAGTGGCTACGAGCAGTACTTC

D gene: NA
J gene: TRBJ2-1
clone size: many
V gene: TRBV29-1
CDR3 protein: CSVVDGVIDEQFF
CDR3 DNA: TGCAGCGTTGTAGACGGGGTGATCGATGAGCAGTTCTTC

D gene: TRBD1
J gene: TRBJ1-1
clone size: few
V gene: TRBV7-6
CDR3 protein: CASSSDRGDTEAFF
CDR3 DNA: TGTGCCAGCAGCTCCGACAGGGGCGACACTGAAGCTTTCTTT

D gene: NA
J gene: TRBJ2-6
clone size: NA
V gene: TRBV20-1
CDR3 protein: CSARSDSGANVLTF
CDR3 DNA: TGCAGTGCTAGGTCCGACTCTGGGGCCAACGTCCTGACTTTC

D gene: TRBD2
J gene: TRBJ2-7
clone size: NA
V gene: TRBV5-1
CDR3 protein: CASSSSAGGSNYEQYF
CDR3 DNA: TGCGCCAGCAGCTCTTCAGCGGGAGGCAGCAACTACGAGCAGTACTTC

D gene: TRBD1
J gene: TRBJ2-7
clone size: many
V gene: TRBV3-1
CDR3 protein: CASSFPGQGRNEQYF
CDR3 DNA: TGTGCCAGCAGCTTTCCGGGACAGGGAAGGAACGAGCAGTACTTC

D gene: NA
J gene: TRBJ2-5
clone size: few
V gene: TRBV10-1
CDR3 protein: CASSEGGTETQYF
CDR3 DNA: TGCGCCAGCAGTGAGGGAGGGACGGAGACCCAGTACTTC

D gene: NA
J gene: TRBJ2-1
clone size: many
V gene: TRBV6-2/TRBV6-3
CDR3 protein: CASSYSADYNEQFF
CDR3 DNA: TGTGCCAGCAGTTACTCGGCGGACTACAATGAGCAGTTCTTC

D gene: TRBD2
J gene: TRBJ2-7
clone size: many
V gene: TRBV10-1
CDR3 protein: CASSGGLAAYEQYF
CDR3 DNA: TGCGCCAGCAGTGGGGGACTAGCGGCCTACGAGCAGTACTTC

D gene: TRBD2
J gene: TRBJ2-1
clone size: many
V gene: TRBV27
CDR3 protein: CASSLGVASGRYNEQFF
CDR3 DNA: TGTGCCAGCAGTTTGGGGGTGGCGAGCGGGAGGTACAATGAGCAGTTCTTC

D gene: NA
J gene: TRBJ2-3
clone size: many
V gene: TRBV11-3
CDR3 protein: CASSLGGVGTDTQYF
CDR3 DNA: TGTGCCAGCAGCTTAGGGGGAGTGGGCACAGATACGCAGTATTTT

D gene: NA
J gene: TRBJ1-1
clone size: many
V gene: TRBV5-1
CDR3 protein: CASSEPTDTEAFF
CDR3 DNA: TGCGCCAGCAGCGAACCGACTGACACTGAAGCTTTCTTT

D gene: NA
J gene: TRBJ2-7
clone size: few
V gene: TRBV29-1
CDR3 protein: CSVEESSYEQYF
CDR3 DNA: TGCAGCGTTGAAGAGAGCTCCTACGAGCAGTACTTC

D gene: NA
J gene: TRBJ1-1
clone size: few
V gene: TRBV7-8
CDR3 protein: CASSASPSGVGLFF
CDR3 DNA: TGTGCCAGCAGCGCCAGTCCTAGTGGGGTCGGTCTTTTCTTT